This entry lists 6 T cell receptor beta chains sequenced from one sample in a study of T cell clones after liver transplantation. Sequenced by immunoSEQ multiplex PCR; TCRdb stores in-frame clones only, minus some. The table lists more than 95,000 clones, 90% of them singletons. Sequenced here: CD4+ T cells from blood, sampled 12 months after liver transplant. The receptors here all came from a human patient who received a liver transplant. Part of the T cell pool may stem from the graft donor.

This sequence joins TRBV7-2 and TRBJ2-7, with 8 bases lining up with TRBD2. The germline V gene encodes CDR1 SGHTA and CDR2 FQGNSA. CDR3 length: 16 residues. V gave up 2 bases and J gave up 4 bases; unmatched junction bases: 10. The CDR3 DNA is TGTGCCAGCAGCTTATCGTTAGCTAGCGGGTCTTACGAGCAGTACTTC. Its protein product is CASSLSLASGSYEQYF.

The chain combines TRBV10-2 with TRBJ2-7; D possibly uses TRBD1 or TRBD2 (6 bases each). This CDR3 spans 15 amino acids. The ends were cut back, 3 bases at V and 5 bases at J, with 17 bases in the middle. CDR1 WSHSY and CDR2 SAAADI come from the germline V gene. The CDR3 reads CASSDVPRGRHEQYF. In nucleotides, the CDR3 is TGCGCCAGCAGTGATGTCCCCCGGGGGCGGCACGAGCAGTACTTC.

This chain connects TRBV6-5 to TRBJ1-4; maybe TRBD1 (5 bases). The V and J ends lost 2 bases and 8 bases respectively, with 12 bases between them. CDR1 MNHEY and CDR2 SVGAGI come from the germline V gene. The CDR3 extends over 14 amino acids. CDR3 DNA: TGTGCCAGCAGTTACGGGGAGAGGGGCGAAAAACTGTTTTTT. It specifies CASSYGERGEKLFF.

This rearrangement joins TRBV27 to TRBJ2-7, with TRBD1 identical over 7 bases. The CDR3 extends over 14 amino acids. The V gene end was trimmed by 11 bases and the J gene end by 7 bases; junction bases not matched to a gene: 17. The V gene's germline CDR1 is MNHEY and CDR2 SMNVEV (reference sequence). CDR3 DNA sequence: TGTGCCTCCTCCAAGGGGGCAAAGGCCCCTGAGCAGTACTTC. This encodes CASSKGAKAPEQYF.

The genes are TRBV4-3 and TRBJ2-3; 13 nucleotides match TRBD2. J gave up 4 bases and V 0 bases, and 7 bases lay outside the gene matches. Germline V gene lookup returns CDR1 LGHNA and CDR2 YSLEER. This CDR3 is built from 18 residues. CDR3 DNA sequence: TGCGCCAGCAGCCAAGATCTTCGGACTAGCGGGAGCGCAGATACGCAGTATTTT. Its protein product is CASSQDLRTSGSADTQYF.

V usage is TRBV19 and J usage is TRBJ2-3; the D is unclear. Germline CDR1 LNHDA, CDR2 SQIVND (reference sequence). CDR3 size: 14 residues. V gave up 7 bases and J gave up 0 bases, with 11 bases separating them. DNA for the CDR3: TGTGCCAGTAAGACGGCCACTAGCACAGATACGCAGTATTTT. Protein product: CASKTATSTDTQYF.